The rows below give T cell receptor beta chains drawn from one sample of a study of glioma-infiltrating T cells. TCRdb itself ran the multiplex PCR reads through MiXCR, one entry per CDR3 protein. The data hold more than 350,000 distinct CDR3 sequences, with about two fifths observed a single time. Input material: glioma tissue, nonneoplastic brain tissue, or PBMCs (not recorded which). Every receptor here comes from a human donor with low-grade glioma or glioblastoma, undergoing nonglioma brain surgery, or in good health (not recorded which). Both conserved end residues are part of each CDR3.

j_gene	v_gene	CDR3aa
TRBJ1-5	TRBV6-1	CASAPGGNKPQHF
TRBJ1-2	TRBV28	CASSTHDRATGPYGYTF
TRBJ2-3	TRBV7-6	CASSLAHSGTLTDTQYF
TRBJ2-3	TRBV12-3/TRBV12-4	CASSLESTGRGEADTQYF
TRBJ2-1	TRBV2	CASTVNEQFF
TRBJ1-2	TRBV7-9	CASSLKRTPRGYGYTF
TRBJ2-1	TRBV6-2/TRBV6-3	CASASSAFTYNEQFF
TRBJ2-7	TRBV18	CASSPLSGTGQVQYF
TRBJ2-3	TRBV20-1	CSARTSLSADTQYF
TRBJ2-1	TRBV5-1	CASSIQGVGVYNEQFF
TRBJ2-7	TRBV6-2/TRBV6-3	CASRTLGLYEQYF
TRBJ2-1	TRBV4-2	CASSRLGDLGEQFF
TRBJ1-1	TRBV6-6	CASSYWEGLSTEAFF
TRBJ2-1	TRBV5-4	CASSSDRTFGKEQFF
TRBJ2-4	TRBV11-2	CASSRTGGTKNIQYF
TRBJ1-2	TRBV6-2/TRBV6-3	CASSYGFRTGYTF
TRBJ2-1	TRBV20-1	CSGRVPPYNEQFF
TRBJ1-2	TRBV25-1	CASSEIGQGIAGYTF
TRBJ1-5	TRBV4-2	CASSPRSTGTDNQPQHF
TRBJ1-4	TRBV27	CASSKVQGSLGYNEKLFF
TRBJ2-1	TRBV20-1	CSAFLRGSGSYNEQFF
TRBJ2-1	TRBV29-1	CSGFTYNEQFF
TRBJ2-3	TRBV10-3	CAISETGVADTQYF
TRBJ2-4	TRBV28	CASSPRQGAAKNIQYF
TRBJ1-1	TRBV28	CASSLGGGAEAFF
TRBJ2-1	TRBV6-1	CASSPGTGGFNEQFF
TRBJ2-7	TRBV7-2	CASIRAGQGTYEQYF
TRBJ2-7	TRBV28	CASASNAYKQYF
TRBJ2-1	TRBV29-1	CSVEGRLAGVEQFF
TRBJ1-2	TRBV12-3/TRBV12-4	CASSLIVANPYGYTF
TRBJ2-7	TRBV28	CASFIAVSYEQYF
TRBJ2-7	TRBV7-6	CASSLESKSVYEQYF
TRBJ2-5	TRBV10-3	CAISEWDSSGGETQYF
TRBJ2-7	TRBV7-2	CASSSTHRGRWYEQYF
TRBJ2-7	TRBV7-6	CASSFGTPYEQYF
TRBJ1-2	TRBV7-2	CASSHSPGEAFCTF
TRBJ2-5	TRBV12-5	CASALGAAQETQYF
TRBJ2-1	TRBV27	CASSSGLYNEQFF
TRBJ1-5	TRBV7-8	CASSLARGGNQPQHF
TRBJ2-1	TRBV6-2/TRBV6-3	CASRRSGRVEQFF
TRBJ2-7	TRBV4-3	CASSQGFSGSTYEQYF
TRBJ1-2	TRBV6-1	CASSGGGGSYYGYTF
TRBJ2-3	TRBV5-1	CASSDVSSATDTQYF